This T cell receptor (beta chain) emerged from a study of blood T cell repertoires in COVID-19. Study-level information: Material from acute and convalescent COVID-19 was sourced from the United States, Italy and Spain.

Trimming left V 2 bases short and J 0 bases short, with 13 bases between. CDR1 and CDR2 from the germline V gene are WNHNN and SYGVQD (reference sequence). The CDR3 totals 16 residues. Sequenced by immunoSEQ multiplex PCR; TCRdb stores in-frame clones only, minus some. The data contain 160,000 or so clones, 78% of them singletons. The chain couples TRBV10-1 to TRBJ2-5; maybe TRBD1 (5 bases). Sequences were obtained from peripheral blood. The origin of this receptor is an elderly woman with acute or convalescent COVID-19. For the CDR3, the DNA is TGCGCCAGCAGTGAGGGGGCAACGGGCTACCAAGAGACCCAGTACTTC. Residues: CASSEGATGYQETQYF.